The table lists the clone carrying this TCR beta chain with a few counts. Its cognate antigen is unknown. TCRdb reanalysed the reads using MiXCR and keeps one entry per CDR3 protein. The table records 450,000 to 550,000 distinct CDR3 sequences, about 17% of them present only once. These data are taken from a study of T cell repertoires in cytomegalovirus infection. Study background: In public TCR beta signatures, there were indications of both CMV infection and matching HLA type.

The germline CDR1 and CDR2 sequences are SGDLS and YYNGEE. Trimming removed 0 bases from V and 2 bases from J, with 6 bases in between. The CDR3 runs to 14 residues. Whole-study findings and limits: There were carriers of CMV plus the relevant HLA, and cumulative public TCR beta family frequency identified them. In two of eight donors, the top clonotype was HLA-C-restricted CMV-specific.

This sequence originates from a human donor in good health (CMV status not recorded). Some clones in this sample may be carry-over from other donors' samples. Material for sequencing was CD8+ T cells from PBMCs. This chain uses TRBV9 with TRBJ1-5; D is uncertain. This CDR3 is CASSVDDRNQPQHF. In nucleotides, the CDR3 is TGTGCCAGCAGCGTAGACGATCGCAATCAGCCCCAGCATTTT.